This entry concerns a single TCR beta chain. This CDR3 comprises 12 residues. CDR1 SGHRS and CDR2 YFSETQ come from the germline V gene. V gave up 1 base and J gave up 6 bases, with 5 bases separating them. The data were taken from a study of T-cell reconstitution after alpha-beta-depleted transplantation in children. Unique molecular identifiers tagged the TCRbeta library. A single record per CDR3 protein comes from TCRdb applying MiXCR to the PCR reads. Of 420,000 or so distinct CDR3 sequences in the sample, approximately 11% are singletons; the top ten hold 5% to 6.5%. This sequence originates from a human donor who donated a stem cell graft to a child with acute myeloid leukemia. The V gene is TRBV5-1, the J gene TRBJ2-1; D uncertain. The sequenced sample was PBMCs from the stem cell graft donor, obtained from the stem cell graft. CDR3 sequence (DNA): TGCGCCAGCAGCTTGCCCAGCAATGAGCAGTTCTTC. The encoded protein is CASSLPSNEQFF.